The following is a T cell receptor (beta chain) sequence with its context. Its antigen remains unknown. The donors formed part of the roughly 110-subject validation cohort, distinct from the roughly 670-subject first cohort. The data stem from a study of cytomegalovirus exposure and HLA in healthy donors. The study's findings and limits: The dataset shows that most TCR sequences were rare, while some public TCRs occurred in many donors. It was found in a later analysis that first-cohort TCR clusters tended to co-occur in the 90 to 150 validation repertoires.

Sequenced by immunoSEQ multiplex PCR; TCRdb stores in-frame clones only, minus some. Among some 150,000 clones listed, 85% to 90% were seen once. Sequencing was carried out using PBMCs. The TCR was taken from a woman aged 18-29 years in good health and CMV-seropositive.

CDR3 loop: CASSQEGSFSGANVLTF. In DNA, the CDR3 is TGTGCCAGCAGCCAAGAGGGCAGCTTCTCTGGGGCCAACGTCCTGACTTTC. The chain carries TRBV4-2 and TRBJ2-6, with unresolved D. V lost 0 bases and J 0 bases, leaving 9 bases between the germline ends. Germline V gene data show CDR1 as LGHNA and CDR2 as YNFKEQ. The length of the CDR3 is 17 residues.